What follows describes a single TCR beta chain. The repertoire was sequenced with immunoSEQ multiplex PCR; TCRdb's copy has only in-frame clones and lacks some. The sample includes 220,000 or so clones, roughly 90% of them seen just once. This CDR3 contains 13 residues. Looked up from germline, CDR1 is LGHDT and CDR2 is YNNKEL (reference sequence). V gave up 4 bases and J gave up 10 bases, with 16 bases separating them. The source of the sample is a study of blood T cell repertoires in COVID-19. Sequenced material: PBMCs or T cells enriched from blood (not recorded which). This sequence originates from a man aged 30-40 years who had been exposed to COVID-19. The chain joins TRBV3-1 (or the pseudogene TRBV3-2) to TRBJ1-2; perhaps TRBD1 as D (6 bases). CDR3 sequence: CASSLSDRRIYTF. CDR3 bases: TGTGCCAGCAGCCTCTCGGACAGAAGAATCTACACCTTC.